The entry below describes one T cell receptor beta chain. CDR1 and CDR2 (germline): SGHNT, YENEEA. The V gene end was trimmed by 5 bases and the J gene end by 3 bases; junction bases not matched to a gene: 12. The CDR3 has 17 amino acids. TCRdb called the 5' RACE reads again in MiXCR, with one record for every CDR3 protein. The table includes roughly 220,000 distinct CDR3 sequences, under 8.5% detected once. The sample belongs to a study of identical twins. These records were also assigned to another study, of T cells expressing NK-cell markers.

The sample consisted of CD8+ T cells sorted from blood. This sequence originates from a woman aged 18-29 years in good health. The chain combines TRBV11-3 with TRBJ1-4, with 7 bases fitting TRBD1. CDR3 sequence (DNA): TGTGCCAGCAGCCCGACGCAGGGGGGAAGGGCTAATGAAAAACTGTTTTTT. This codes for CASSPTQGGRANEKLFF.